This TCR beta chain stems from a study of shared clonotypes between healthy human individuals. Background on the study: CD4 naive cells filled three plates per donor, CD4 memory three, CD8 naive two and CD8 memory one.

V lost 1 base to trimming and J lost 8 bases, with 15 bases between them. The CDR3 covers 13 residues. Germline CDR1 and CDR2: SQVTM and ANQGSEA. Study-wide points: The study generally estimated greater richness for naive than memory subsets.

In the case of this clone: The antigen is not known.

Replicate PCRs for sorted subsets used approximately 190 ng DNA; this equaled 30,000 to 35,000 T cell genomes. Only in-frame clones appear in the TCRdb table, and some are missing; sequencing was by immunoSEQ multiplex PCR. The sample includes a few hundred thousand clones, around 87% of them seen just once. Material for sequencing was memory CD8+ T cells sorted from blood. Stated subset: CD45RO+ cells pooled with CCR7-negative TemRA cells. The V gene is TRBV29-1, the J gene TRBJ2-7, with D maybe TRBD2 (6 bases). The receptor comes from a man aged 18 to 30 in good health. The CDR3 coding sequence is TGCAGCGTTGAAGGGGGGGATCTGAGGCAGCAGTACTTC. Translated, it gives CSVEGGDLRQQYF.